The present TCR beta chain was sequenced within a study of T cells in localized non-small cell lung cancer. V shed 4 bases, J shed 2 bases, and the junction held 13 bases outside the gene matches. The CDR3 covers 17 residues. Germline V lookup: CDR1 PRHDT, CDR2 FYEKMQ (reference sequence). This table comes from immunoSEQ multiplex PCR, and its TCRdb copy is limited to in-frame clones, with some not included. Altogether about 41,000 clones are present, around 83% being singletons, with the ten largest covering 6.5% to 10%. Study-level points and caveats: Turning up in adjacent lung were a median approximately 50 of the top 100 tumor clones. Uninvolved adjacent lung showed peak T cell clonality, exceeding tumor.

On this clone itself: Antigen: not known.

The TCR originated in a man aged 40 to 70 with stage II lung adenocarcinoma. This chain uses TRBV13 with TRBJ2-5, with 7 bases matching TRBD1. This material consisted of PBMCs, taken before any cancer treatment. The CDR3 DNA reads TGTGCCAGCAGCTCACCCCCACAGGGGTTTGAACAAGAGACCCAGTACTTC. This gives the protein CASSSPPQGFEQETQYF.